The rows below give T cell receptor beta chains drawn from one sample of a study of shared clonotypes between healthy human individuals. The table came from immunoSEQ multiplex PCR; TCRdb's copy has only in-frame clones and leaves some out. The data show about 1.1 million clones, 77% seen once. Sequencing was done on a sample of memory CD4+ T cells from PBMCs. The receptors originated from a man between 18 and 35 years old in good health. Some clones in this sample may be carry-over from other donors' samples. Both conserved end residues are part of each CDR3.

len	v_gene	j_gene	CDR3aa
14	TRBV11-3	TRBJ2-7	CASSLGGTGYEQYF
18	TRBV7-2	TRBJ2-7	CASSQASGRASRTYEQYF
15	TRBV2	TRBJ2-2	CASSITGSSAGELFF
15	TRBV7-2	TRBJ2-7	CASSPGPGGSYEQYF
14	TRBV7-9	TRBJ2-7	CASSLAPGGSEQYF
14	TRBV28	TRBJ2-7	CASTGGLVVGQQYF
13	TRBV27	TRBJ1-2	CASSQTRGLGYTF
15	TRBV2	TRBJ2-1	CASSLPSGRYNEQFF
19	TRBV6-1	TRBJ2-7	CASSEAFWGQVGISYEQYF
16	TRBV7-9	TRBJ2-7	CASSLEAVPGDNEQYF
14	TRBV5-4	TRBJ2-2	CASKLTGAVGELFF
15	TRBV7-3	TRBJ2-3	CASSYSGRVTDTQYF
15	TRBV7-2	TRBJ1-2	CASKLRHSRDYGYTF
14	TRBV2	TRBJ1-2	CASSEPGLTDGYTF
17	TRBV28	TRBJ2-1	CASSSRSAMSSYNEQFF
14	TRBV9	TRBJ2-1	CASSVEWRGNEQFF
16	TRBV30	.	CAWSVMDRAWGHEQYF
19	TRBV7-3	TRBJ2-7	CASSLGRLASRDRVYEQYF
15	TRBV9	TRBJ1-1	CASSAILQGTTEAFF
16	TRBV5-1	TRBJ2-4	CASSFGDYRSKNIQYF
17	TRBV11-2	TRBJ1-2	CASSTYRDPKVGYGYTF
13	TRBV5-8	TRBJ2-7	CASATVHFSEQYF
15	TRBV5-4	TRBJ2-7	CASSSGLAGAYEQYF
15	TRBV11-2	TRBJ1-3	CASSISDGSGNTIYF
15	TRBV28	TRBJ2-7	CASSTPGLAGYEQYF
14	TRBV7-3	TRBJ2-7	CASSPAGGSGEQYF
14	TRBV30	TRBJ2-7	CAWSVGGLSYEQYF
12	TRBV21-1	TRBJ1-5	CASNTGVQPQHF
15	TRBV7-9	TRBJ2-2	CASSLFAADTGELFF
17	TRBV21-1	TRBJ1-5	CASSKVGGLEGNQPQHF
15	TRBV6-6	TRBJ1-6	CASWGLGQDNSPLHF
14	TRBV2	TRBJ1-5	CASSEGRVGQPQHF
14	TRBV29-1	TRBJ1-1	CSVASGASNTEAFF
13	TRBV7-9	TRBJ2-7	CASSFGAGREQYF
16	TRBV7-2	TRBJ2-1	CASSQTGLATYNEQFF
15	TRBV4-1	TRBJ2-5	CASSQDLQRRETQYF
13	TRBV2	TRBJ1-5	CASNRAKNQPQHF
14	TRBV29-1	TRBJ1-2	CSVVRTGVAYGYTF
15	TRBV4-1	TRBJ2-7	CASSQGGSTPYEQYF
16	TRBV5-1	TRBJ1-3	CASSLDLVFSGNTIYF
14	TRBV5-4	TRBJ2-3	CASSLGGSTDTQYF
13	TRBV7-9	TRBJ2-5	CASSPGSKETQYF
15	TRBV5-1	TRBJ2-3	CASSLGGPPTDTQYF
15	TRBV5-1	TRBJ1-5	CASSPTGSSNQPQHF
15	TRBV5-4	TRBJ2-7	CASSLGQVTLYEQYF
16	TRBV4-1	TRBJ2-1	CASSQGGRASYNEQFF
12	TRBV10-1	TRBJ1-5	CASTEWVQAQHF
13	TRBV10-3	TRBJ2-7	CAISQTVSYEQYF
15	TRBV6-6	TRBJ1-1	CASSYRPVPNTEAFF
14	TRBV12-5	TRBJ2-4	CASAQGGTVNIQYF
14	TRBV28	TRBJ2-7	CASSSGTTRREQYF
12	TRBV11-3	TRBJ2-3	CASSRGADTQYF
14	TRBV6-1	TRBJ1-1	CASRSRGRSTEAFF
14	TRBV18	TRBJ1-1	CASSPYDKPLEAFF
10	TRBV6-5	TRBJ1-5	CASGRQPQHF
16	TRBV11-3	TRBJ2-3	CASSLTSGRNTDTQYF
12	TRBV7-9	TRBJ2-3	CASSPSGGTQYF
14	TRBV28	TRBJ1-3	CASSLLITGNTIYF